This T cell receptor beta chain was sequenced for a study of cytomegalovirus exposure and HLA in healthy donors (dated by TCRdb to the late 2010s). For the study in its entirety: In an earlier analysis of roughly 590 of the donors, roughly 300 Gb of sequence data and 90 million to 130 million unique TCR beta sequences from 150 million to 200 million T cells were reported. An early release that covered fewer than 750 HLA-typed donors contained approximately 300 gigabases of sequencing data and some 87 million unique TCR sequences. Of the roughly 400 genotyped donors, roughly 85% fell in the genetic ancestry cluster associated with self-reported Caucasian donors. The study was designed to test whether signatures of past pathogen exposure could be identified by cataloging public T cell receptors. The study used immunosequencing to profile the T cell repertoires of approximately 650 subjects and linked those repertoires to cytomegalovirus serostatus. Along with the roughly 700-subject first cohort, a separate validation cohort of over a hundred different subjects was used. High-throughput TCR immunosequencing, statistical association of individual TCRs with disease status, and machine learning were combined to predict cytomegalovirus infection status. To study patterns of TCR occurrence, a later analysis re-analyzed previously published TCR beta repertoires from around 700 donors and added high-resolution HLA genotyping. Rather than using new phenotypic data, the later analysis identified candidate immune exposures from TCR beta sequences and from how often those sequences occurred across donors. An earlier analysis of 500 to 750 of the donors applied high-throughput TCR beta sequencing to assess whether each TCR beta V gene segment acted as functional or pseudogenic. Donor age, sex, ethnicity and CMV serostatus were compiled alongside the repertoire data. Genome-wide SNP genotypes for about 65% of the roughly 670 donors were used in a later genetic analysis, which treated that subset as a discovery cohort. Every discovery cohort repertoire had been produced on one sequencing platform. HLA typing covered class I and class II loci at four-digit resolution. Typing coverage differed by locus: A, B, C, DRB1 and DQB1 were typed in roughly 620-630 donors, DQA1 in about 500, DPA1 in 600 to 610, and DPB1 in around 490. Four to six DR-DQ haplotypes were handled as single units for association and clustering, since linkage in the cohort was strong. On average, around 240,000 unique TCR beta nucleotide sequences were sequenced per donor among 398 genotyped donors of the cohort, with roughly 18% of those sequences being non-productive. Study-wide findings and limitations: The earlier analysis of some 540 of the donors excluded approximately 17 rarely observed V segments, including chromosome 9 orphons, because counts were too low. A later analysis found that most CMV-associated TCR beta chains appeared HLA-restricted, with HLA associations seemingly driven largely by CMV exposure. The authors suggested that the approach could potentially be generalized to other disease states and immunological phenotypes. According to a later genetic analysis, donors in an Asian-associated ancestry cluster had fewer N-insertions in productive TCRs than the approximately 650-donor mean. A further reported finding was that TCR beta sequences accurately predicted the HLA-A and HLA-B alleles for most subjects in the first cohort. Linkage disequilibrium might explain the correlated functional status among segregating V segments, but an unknown experimental factor could not be excluded. A later analysis found that HLA-associated TCR beta chains were more clonally expanded and had lower generation probabilities than equally common non-associated chains. Most TCR sequences were observed very rarely across donors, whereas some public TCRs were present in many individuals. In an earlier analysis of approximately 590 of the donors, most TCR beta V segments appeared in productive rearrangements about 87% or about 30% of the time, broadly matching IMGT annotations. Presence/absence analyses assumed roughly uniform sequencing depth across donors, an assumption that may not hold. This cohort had only TCR beta chains sequenced, and the lack of alpha or paired-chain data limited which features could be detected. Because HLA typing was missing for some donors at each locus, association tests included only the typed subset. Immune exposure information for the cohort was limited to CMV serostatus. A total of 150 or so TCR beta chains were listed by the study as associated with cytomegalovirus. A few of the identified cytomegalovirus-associated TCR beta chains were confirmed in vitro to be specific for cytomegalovirus antigens. Because the 87-base-pair reads could not distinguish some IMGT-functional V segments, including TRBV6-2 and TRBV6-3, those segments were excluded. Assigning TCR associations to individual alleles was difficult when HLA alleles, especially DR and DQ, strongly co-occurred. A later analysis found that TCR association rates varied across HLA loci, with DRB1 alleles showing the most associated TCRs and HLA-C alleles the fewest. The classifier was reported to diagnose cytomegalovirus status with high specificity and sensitivity in both the original and validation cohorts. A cluster of highly shared sequence variants was judged likely to represent a technical artifact of the sequencing pipeline. At a false discovery rate of 0.05, a later analysis linked around 15,000 TCR beta sequences to specific HLA alleles. An association between a missense DCLRE1C variant and V-gene and J-gene trimming of TCR beta chains was found in a later genetic analysis and replicated in an independent cohort. According to a later analysis, parvovirus B19, influenza, CMV and Epstein-Barr virus appeared linked to several top co-occurrence clusters.

From the cysteine through the phenylalanine, the CDR3 covers 14 amino acids. Only the CDR3 part of the read is kept: 42 bases, read in frame from the first base. V lost 2 bases and J lost 0 bases; the stretch between them is 7 bases long. From the germline V gene, CDR1 is KGHSH and CDR2 is LQKENI. The cohort consisted of 600 to 750 healthy bone marrow donors. All cohort members were sampled while nominally healthy, although unrecorded immune exposures were likely present. The donor was CMV seropositive and belonged to the group of over 250 seropositive cohort members. Every donor gave a peripheral blood sample, and the peripheral blood mononuclear cells from that sample were used for TCR beta sequencing. The Qiagen DNeasy Blood Extraction Kit was used to extract genomic DNA from the blood cell samples. The receptor library was made with the immunoSEQ multiplex PCR assay. A mixture of 60 forward primers for TCR Vbeta segments and 13 reverse primers for TCR Jbeta segments was used in the multiplex PCR. Amplification of the CDR3 region of rearranged TCR beta genes was performed with a multiplex PCR assay on genomic DNA. The Illumina HiSeq System was used to sequence the amplified TCR beta libraries as 87-base-pair reads. The paper's data handling went like this. Across the 500 to 750 repertoires, a later analysis counted approximately 83 million unique TCR beta chains, roughly 11 million of which were shared by at least two donors. To remove PCR and sequencing errors, raw reads were error-corrected and collapsed into unique sequences using a nearest-neighbor algorithm that merged closely related sequences. Alignment of CDR3 sequences to IMGT reference sequences was used to assign V, D and J gene segments. For a sequence to be retained, at least a six-nucleotide match to both a V gene segment and a J gene segment was required. Rearrangements were called productive when the CDR3 lacked stop codons and stayed in frame with V and J; all others were non-productive. Following IMGT convention, CDR3 was defined as the stretch from the second conserved V-encoded cysteine to the conserved J-encoded phenylalanine. The earlier analysis of fewer than 750 of the donors excluded sequences that lacked an unambiguous match to a single V gene segment. In an earlier analysis of several hundred of the donors, V segments were called functional above 56.7% productive rearrangements and were called segregating when the between-donor standard deviation exceeded 5%. A statistical classification framework was built for diagnosing cytomegalovirus status from the catalog of TCR beta chain sequences. A later analysis assigned V and J genes by comparing TCR nucleotide sequences with IMGT/GENE-DB human TR gene sequences. Using the TCRdist pipeline, a later analysis assigned CDR3 sequences along with most-parsimonious VDJ recombination scenarios. In a later analysis, each TCR beta chain was defined by its CDR3 amino acid sequence together with its V-gene family, and reads lacking a unique V-gene family were excluded. To address suspected cross-contamination and a sequencing artifact, a later analysis removed some 620 highly shared, low-generation-probability nucleotide sequences. In a later analysis, a clonal expansion index for each public chain was calculated from normalized within-repertoire ranks of inferred template counts. In a later analysis, generation probabilities were computed using a VDJ recombination model fitted to out-of-frame rearrangements, and the results were checked against IGoR. In a later analysis, TCR-TCR, TCR-HLA and TCR-CMV co-occurrence was scored with hypergeometric tests, and a repertoire-size bias correction was applied to TCR pairs. To estimate false discovery rates, a later analysis permuted the HLA or CMV assignments 20 times. In a later analysis, co-occurring TCRs were grouped with DBSCAN, and TCRdist sequence similarity was added when clustering was performed within HLA-allele-positive subsets. For co-occurrence clustering, repertoires with fewer than 30,000 or more than 120,000 public chains were excluded, along with roughly 5 repertoires with anomalous nucleotide sharing. The clones in this table, taken by TCRdb from immuneACCESS, are in-frame only. Not every clone is retained; where verified, under half of the shortfall comes from an unresolved V gene, and the cause of the rest is unknown. The V and J calls and clone size are taken from that table; D and trimming were inferred from the DNA. The sample data list 150,000 to 180,000 clones, and about 84% of these were observed just once. The ten largest clones take up around 5.2% of the sample.

On this clone itself: Its antigen is currently not known. No base quality information exists; no much larger clone differs at one position.

The clonotype comes from a woman in her forties in good health and CMV-seropositive. The chain is made from TRBV18 and TRBJ2-5, with the D gene call left open. Sequenced material: PBMCs. The CDR3 amino acid sequence is: CASSPRRNQETQYF. The DNA sequence is given as TGTGCCAGCTCACCAAGGAGAAACCAAGAGACCCAGTACTTC.